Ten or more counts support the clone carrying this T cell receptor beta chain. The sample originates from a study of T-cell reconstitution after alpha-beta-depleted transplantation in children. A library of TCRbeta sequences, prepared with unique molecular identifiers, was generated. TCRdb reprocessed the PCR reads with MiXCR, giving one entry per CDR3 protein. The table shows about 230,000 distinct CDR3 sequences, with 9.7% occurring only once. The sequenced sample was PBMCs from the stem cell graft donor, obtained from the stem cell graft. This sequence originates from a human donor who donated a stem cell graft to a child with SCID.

CDR3 amino acids: CASSPLHGDEQYF. The CDR3 DNA is TGTGCCAGCAGTCCCCTCCATGGAGACGAGCAGTACTTC. V gene TRBV12-3 or TRBV12-4 combines with J gene TRBJ2-7; D is uncertain. V was cut by 5 bases and J by 5 bases, with 13 bases left in between. CDR3 length: 13 residues.